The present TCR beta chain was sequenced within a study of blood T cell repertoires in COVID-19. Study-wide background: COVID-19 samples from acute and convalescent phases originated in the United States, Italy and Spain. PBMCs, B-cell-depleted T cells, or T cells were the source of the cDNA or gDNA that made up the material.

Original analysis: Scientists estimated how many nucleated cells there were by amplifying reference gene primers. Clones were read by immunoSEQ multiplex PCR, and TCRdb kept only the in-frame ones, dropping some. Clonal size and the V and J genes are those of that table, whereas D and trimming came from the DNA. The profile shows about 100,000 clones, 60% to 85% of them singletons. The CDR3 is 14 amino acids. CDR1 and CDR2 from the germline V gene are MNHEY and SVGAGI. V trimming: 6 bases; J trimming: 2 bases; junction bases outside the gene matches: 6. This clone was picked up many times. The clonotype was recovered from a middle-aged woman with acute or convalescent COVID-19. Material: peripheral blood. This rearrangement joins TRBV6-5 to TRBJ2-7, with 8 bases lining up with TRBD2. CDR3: CASRNSGVPYEQYF. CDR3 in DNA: TGTGCCAGCAGAAATAGCGGGGTACCCTACGAGCAGTACTTC.